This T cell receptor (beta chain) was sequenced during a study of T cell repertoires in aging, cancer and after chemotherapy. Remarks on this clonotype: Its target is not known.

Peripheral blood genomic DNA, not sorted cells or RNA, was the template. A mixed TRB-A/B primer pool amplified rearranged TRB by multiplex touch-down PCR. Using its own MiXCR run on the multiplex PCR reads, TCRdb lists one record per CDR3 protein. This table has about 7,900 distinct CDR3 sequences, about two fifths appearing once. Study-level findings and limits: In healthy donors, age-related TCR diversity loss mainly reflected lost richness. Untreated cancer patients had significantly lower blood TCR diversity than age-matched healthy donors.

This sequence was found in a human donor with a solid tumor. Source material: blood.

The CDR3 region is CASSGLAGASDTQYF. CDR3 nucleotide sequence: TGTGCCAGCAGCGGACTAGCGGGGGCTTCAGATACGCAGTATTTT. The chain joins TRBV6-5 to TRBJ2-3; TRBD2 aligns across 13 bases. Looked up from germline, CDR1 is MNHEY and CDR2 is SVGAGI. The J segment lost 4 bases and the V segment lost 6 bases, leaving 4 bases of the junction unmatched. This CDR3 spans 15 amino acids.